This T cell receptor (beta chain) was identified in a study of cytomegalovirus exposure and HLA in healthy donors. CDR1 LNHDA and CDR2 SQIVND come from the germline V gene (reference sequence). The CDR3 has 14 residues. Trimming took off 5 bases at V and 2 bases at J, with 11 bases between the two ends. Study-wide results and caveats: Differences between HLA loci emerged in a later analysis of TCR association rates, with DRB1 most and HLA-C fewest.

As to this clone: The antigen is unknown.

The PCR had 60 Vbeta and 13 Jbeta primers. TCRdb keeps only in-frame clones here, not all; method: immunoSEQ multiplex PCR. The sample lists around 130,000 clones; about 78% were seen once. The rearrangement joins TRBV19 to TRBJ2-3; weak D call: TRBD2 (6 bases). The clonotype comes from a man in his fifties or sixties in good health and CMV-seronegative. Sequencing was done on a sample of PBMCs. The CDR3 nucleotides are TGTGCCAGTAGTTCGGGACTTCCCACAGATACGCAGTATTTT. Translated: CASSSGLPTDTQYF.